The sequence of this T cell receptor beta chain was determined in a study of T cells in Graves' hyperthyroidism and ophthalmopathy. The TCR beta CDR3 regions underwent amplification using RNA transcripts as the source. The HTBI set primed first-round TCR CDR3 RT-PCR. TCRdb processed the multiplex PCR reads anew with MiXCR; each CDR3 protein has one entry. The data show hundreds of thousands of distinct CDR3 sequences, 38% seen once. This clonotype occurred a few times. The CDR3 length is 12 residues. Trimming shortened V by 1 base and J by 6 bases, and 9 bases separated the two germline ends. Germline CDR1 and CDR2: DFQATT and SNEGSKA (reference sequence).

Specimen: blood. The chain joins TRBV20-1 to TRBJ1-1, with a tentative D call TRBD1 (6 bases). This TCR was sampled from a man aged 18-30 years with Graves' hyperthyroidism. This CDR3 reads CSARGGRSEAFF. CDR3 sequence (DNA): TGCAGTGCTAGAGGGGGGCGCTCTGAAGCTTTCTTT.